The T cell receptor (beta chain) described here comes from a study of T cells in Graves' hyperthyroidism and ophthalmopathy. Amplified regions were TCR beta CDR3 sequences from RNA transcripts. The TCR CDR3 was amplified in a first-round RT-PCR using the HTBI primer set. TCRdb processed the multiplex PCR reads anew with MiXCR; each CDR3 protein has one entry. The data show 400,000 to 550,000 distinct CDR3 sequences, roughly a quarter seen once. The study, taken as a whole, reports: Within blood appeared most thyroid clonotypes that had expanded above 0.001.

Together with thyroid ultrasound, orbital computed tomography, serum thyroxine and TRAb, clinical symptoms were used for diagnoses. Germline V gene data show CDR1 as MNHEY and CDR2 as SVGEGT. V lost 6 bases to trimming and J lost 0 bases, with 12 bases between them. The CDR3 runs to 14 residues. This clonotype appeared once. Its antigen is unidentified. The TCR comes from a woman aged 25 to 39 with Graves' ophthalmopathy. The sample consisted of blood. The chain has TRBV6-2 or TRBV6-3 and TRBJ2-7, with D possibly matching TRBD1 (5 bases). The CDR3 loop reads CASRDTPGSYEQYF. For the CDR3, the DNA is TGTGCCAGCAGGGACACGCCAGGCTCCTACGAGCAGTACTTC.